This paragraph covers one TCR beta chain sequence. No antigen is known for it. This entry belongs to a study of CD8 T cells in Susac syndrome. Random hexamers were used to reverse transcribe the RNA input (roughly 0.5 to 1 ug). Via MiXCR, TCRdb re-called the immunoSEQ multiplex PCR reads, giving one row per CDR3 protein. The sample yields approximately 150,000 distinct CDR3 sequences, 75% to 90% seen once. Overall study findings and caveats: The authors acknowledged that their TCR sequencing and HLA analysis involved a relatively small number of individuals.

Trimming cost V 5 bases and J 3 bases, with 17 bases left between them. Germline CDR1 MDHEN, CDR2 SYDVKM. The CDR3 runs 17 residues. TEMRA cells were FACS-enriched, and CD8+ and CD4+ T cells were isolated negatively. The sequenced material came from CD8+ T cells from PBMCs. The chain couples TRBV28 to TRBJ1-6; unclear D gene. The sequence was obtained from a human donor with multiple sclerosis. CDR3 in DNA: TGTGCCAGCAGTCTGACAAAAGAGACGGTCTATAATTCACCCCTCCACTTT. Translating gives CASSLTKETVYNSPLHF.